One and the same sample provided the 20 T cell receptor beta chains below, sequenced in a study of shared clonotypes between healthy human individuals. Data came from immunoSEQ multiplex PCR; TCRdb stores just in-frame clones and leaves some out. The sample has roughly 1 million clones; about 80% are singletons. Sample: memory CD4+ T cells from PBMCs. Subset noted: CD45RA-negative fraction. Receptors were obtained from a man aged 18 to 29 in good health. Some clones in this sample may be carry-over from other donors' samples.

The V call is TRBV5-4, the J call TRBJ2-1, with 7 nucleotides matching TRBD2. V was clipped by 4 bases and J by 7 bases; unmatched bases: 11. The V gene's germline CDR1 is SGHNT and CDR2 YYREEE (reference sequence). The CDR3 extends over 15 amino acids. The CDR3 loop is CASSPKGGRLNEQFF. Written as DNA, the CDR3 is TGTGCCAGCAGCCCCAAGGGCGGGAGATTGAATGAGCAGTTCTTC.

V and J are TRBV7-9 and TRBJ1-1; D not certain. V lost 5 bases, J lost 0 bases, and 16 bases lay in between. CDR3 size: 16 residues. CDR1 and CDR2 (germline): SEHNR, FQNEAQ (reference sequence). The CDR3 DNA reads as TGTGCCAGCAGCGCCCTTCGTGGAGCATTGAACACTGAAGCTTTCTTT. Translation: CASSALRGALNTEAFF.

The CDR3 is CASSAQGAWEEQYF. DNA for the CDR3: TGTGCCAGCAGCGCCCAGGGGGCGTGGGAGGAGCAGTACTTC. This chain links TRBV7-9 with TRBJ2-7, with 8 bases identical to TRBD1. Germline V gene lookup returns CDR1 SEHNR and CDR2 FQNEAQ (reference sequence). This CDR3 spans 14 amino acids. V dropped 5 bases and J dropped 7; count of bases not matched to a gene: 10. Looking up the rest from reference TRBV7-9 and TRBJ2-7 gives the full variable domain: DTGVSQNPRHKITKRGQNVTFRCDPISEHNRLYWYRQTLGQGPEFLTYFQNEAQLEKSRLLSDRFSAERPKGSFSTLEIQRTEQGDSAMYLCASSAQGAWEEQYFGPGTRLTVT.

The chain has TRBV9 and TRBJ2-1; 8 bases are a match to TRBD2. J lost 8 bases, V lost 4 bases, and 8 bases had no gene match. The CDR3 contains 14 residues. Germline CDR1 reads SGDLS; CDR2 reads YYNGEE. The CDR3 nucleotides are TGTGCCAGCAGCCTGGGGACTAGAGGCGATGAGCAGTTCTTC. This gives the protein CASSLGTRGDEQFF.

The V and J genes are TRBV11-2 and TRBJ2-7; D uncertain. The germline CDR1 and CDR2 sequences are SGHAT and FQNNGV. V dropped 1 base and J dropped 3 bases, with 16 bases sitting between them. This CDR3 contains 16 residues. The CDR3 nucleotides are TGTGCCAGCAGCTTAGGTTCCGGTCTCATTTTCTACGAGCAGTACTTC. Its protein product is CASSLGSGLIFYEQYF.

A single count supports this clone. J is TRBJ1-1 and V is TRBV11-2; possibly TRBD1 for D (5 bases). Trimming cost V 5 bases and J 4 bases, with 20 bases left between them. The CDR3 loop spans 16 amino acids. Per the germline V gene, CDR1 is SGHAT and CDR2 is FQNNGV. CDR3 nucleotide sequence: TGTGCCAGCAGCCCCGGGGGAGCCCGAAGGGGCACTGAAGCTTTCTTT. This codes for CASSPGGARRGTEAFF.

The chain couples TRBV2 to TRBJ2-5; 7 nucleotides align to TRBD1. The germline CDR1 and CDR2 sequences are SNHLY and FYNNEI. V shed 8 bases, J shed 4 bases, and the junction held 7 bases outside the gene matches. This CDR3 contains 13 residues. The CDR3 DNA reads as TGTGCCAGCCGGCAGGGGGTCGGAGAGACCCAGTACTTC. Residues: CASRQGVGETQYF.

This rearrangement joins TRBV11-1 to TRBJ2-5; D unresolved. The germline V and J ends were trimmed by 5 bases and 4 bases, with 11 bases remaining between them. The length of the CDR3 is 13 residues. Germline V CDR1 and CDR2: SGHAT, FQDESV (reference sequence). As DNA, the CDR3 is TGTGCCAGCAGCCCCGTGAGAGGAGAGACCCAGTACTTC. Its translation: CASSPVRGETQYF.

This clone showed up just a few times. The sample contains more than one DNA sequence encoding this CDR3. The rearrangement uses TRBV7-2 and TRBJ1-5; D remains ambiguous. V dropped 1 base and J dropped 2 bases, with 6 bases sitting between them. The length of the CDR3 is 14 residues. In germline, CDR1 is SGHTA, CDR2 FQGNSA. CDR3 amino acids: CASSLGYGNQPQHF. The CDR3 coding sequence is TGTGCCAGCAGCTTAGGTTATGGCAATCAGCCCCAGCATTTT.

This clone came up a few times. The rearrangement joins TRBV5-1 to TRBJ1-1; the D gene is possibly TRBD1 (6 bases). The CDR3 covers 15 residues. Germline loops: CDR1 SGHRS, CDR2 YFSETQ. V was trimmed by 1 base and J by 2 bases, leaving 12 bases between them. The CDR3 coding sequence is TGCGCCAGCAGCTTGTTGGGACACAGCAACACTGAAGCTTTCTTT. This gives the protein CASSLLGHSNTEAFF.

The chain couples TRBV6-1 to TRBJ1-4; TRBD1 matches at 7 bases. The V segment lost 1 base and the J segment 6 bases; nucleotides outside the gene matches: 8. The CDR3 has 16 residues. Germline V gene lookup returns CDR1 MNHNS and CDR2 SASEGT. Here the CDR3 DNA reads TGTGCCAGCAGTGAAGGACAGAGGACAGGACATGAAAAACTGTTTTTT. Amino acid sequence: CASSEGQRTGHEKLFF.

The chain carries TRBV5-1 and TRBJ2-7; no clear D gene. From germline, CDR1 is SGHRS and CDR2 YFSETQ. The CDR3 is made up of 14 amino acids. The germline V and J ends were trimmed by 5 bases and 0 bases, with 12 bases remaining between them. The CDR3 region is CASSRSDNSYEQYF. Written as DNA, the CDR3 is TGCGCCAGCAGTCGCTCGGATAACTCCTACGAGCAGTACTTC.

The rearrangement links TRBV7-3 to TRBJ2-1, with 7 bases matching TRBD2. From germline, CDR1 is SGHTA and CDR2 FQGTGA. The CDR3 sequence is 15 residues long. The V segment lost 0 bases and the J segment 6 bases; nucleotides outside the gene matches: 5. This CDR3 is CASSLTGGGPNEQFF. CDR3 DNA: TGTGCCAGCAGCTTAACCGGCGGGGGTCCCAATGAGCAGTTCTTC. Full variable domain (remainder filled in from reference TRBV7-3 and TRBJ2-1): GAGVSQTPSNKVTEKGKYVELRCDPISGHTALYWYRQSLGQGPEFLIYFQGTGAADDSGLPNDRFFAVRPEGSVSTLKIQRTERGDSAVYLCASSLTGGGPNEQFFGPGTRLTVL.

The genes are TRBV27 and TRBJ1-2, with TRBD1 identical over 11 bases. The CDR3 is made up of 14 amino acids. Germline assignment: CDR1 MNHEY and CDR2 SMNVEV (reference sequence). The V segment lost 6 bases and the J segment 7 bases; nucleotides outside the gene matches: 7. CDR3 protein: CASSSGQGAAGYTF. CDR3 nucleotide sequence: TGTGCCAGCAGCAGTGGACAGGGGGCGGCTGGCTACACCTTC.

Of note for this clone: Other DNA sequences within the sample encode an identical CDR3. The chain links TRBV9 to TRBJ2-5; 9 bases are shared with TRBD2. The J segment lost 5 bases and the V segment lost 0 bases, leaving 5 bases of the junction unmatched. The V gene's germline CDR1 is SGDLS and CDR2 YYNGEE. The length of the CDR3 is 15 residues. CDR3: CASSVDGGREETQYF. In DNA, the CDR3 is TGTGCCAGCAGCGTAGATGGCGGGAGGGAGGAGACCCAGTACTTC. The full variable domain, its missing parts supplied by reference TRBV9 and TRBJ2-5, is DSGVTQTPKHLITATGQRVTLRCSPRSGDLSVYWYQQSLDQGLQFLIQYYNGEERAKGNILERFSAQQFPDLHSELNLSSLELGDSALYFCASSVDGGREETQYFGPGTRLLVL.

This sequence joins TRBV5-4 and TRBJ2-1, with 7 positions matching TRBD1. The CDR3 covers 16 residues. The V and J ends lost 4 bases and 0 bases, in that order; junction bases with no gene match: 7. Germline CDR1 is SGHNT and CDR2 is YYREEE (reference sequence). The CDR3 DNA follows: TGTGCCAGCAGCCCGAGGGGACAGAGCTCCTACAATGAGCAGTTCTTC. Translation: CASSPRGQSSYNEQFF.

This clone was counted only a few times. The chain links TRBV9 to TRBJ1-1; TRBD1 matches 7 bases. V shed 5 bases, J shed 5 bases, and the junction held 12 bases outside the gene matches. This CDR3 is 15 amino acids long. CDR1 SGDLS and CDR2 YYNGEE come from the germline V gene. The CDR3 spells CASSIRSSGGTEAFF. CDR3 sequence (DNA): TGTGCCAGCAGTATTAGATCGTCAGGGGGAACTGAAGCTTTCTTT. The full variable domain, completed using reference TRBV9 and TRBJ1-1, is DSGVTQTPKHLITATGQRVTLRCSPRSGDLSVYWYQQSLDQGLQFLIQYYNGEERAKGNILERFSAQQFPDLHSELNLSSLELGDSALYFCASSIRSSGGTEAFFGQGTRLTVV.

This clone was counted between two and nine times. The chain couples TRBV7-9 to TRBJ2-5, with TRBD2 as a possible D gene (5 bases). The germline gives CDR1 SEHNR, CDR2 FQNEAQ (reference sequence). The CDR3 extends over 18 amino acids. Trimming took off 4 bases at V and 3 bases at J, with 24 bases between the two ends. The CDR3 nucleotides are TGTGCCAGCAGCTCAACCCGACTACTTGGCTCGGCAGAAGAGACCCAGTACTTC. It specifies CASSSTRLLGSAEETQYF.

The chain carries TRBV29-1 and TRBJ1-5; no reliable D call. The V and J ends lost 1 base and 3 bases respectively, with 7 bases between them. The CDR3 length is 13 residues. Germline CDR1 reads SQVTM; CDR2 reads ANQGSEA. DNA for the CDR3: TGCAGCGTTGAAGGGCAAAACAATCAGCCCCAGCATTTT. The encoded protein is CSVEGQNNQPQHF.

The rearrangement uses TRBV23-1 and TRBJ1-5; a possible D gene is TRBD1 (5 bases). TRBV23-1 qualifies as an ORF whose function is uncertain. Trimming stripped 6 bases from V and 0 bases from J, with 12 bases between. This CDR3 is 15 amino acids long. CDR3 in amino acids: CASRRDDDSNQPQHF. The DNA for the CDR3 is TGCGCCAGCAGACGGGACGATGATAGCAATCAGCCCCAGCATTTT.